In this sample, the clone carrying this TCR beta chain turned up a few times. Its target is not known. The sample comes from a study of shared clonotypes between healthy human individuals. Study outcomes and limitations: Represented diversity, genetic and exposure-history alike, was limited by few donors. The researchers took only blood, and tissue repertoires probably look different.

Germline loops: CDR1 SGDLS, CDR2 YYNGEE. V dropped 2 bases and J dropped 5 bases, with 9 bases sitting between them. This CDR3 has 13 residues. At a deep level, the assay was run. Profiling relied on immunoSEQ multiplex PCR, and the TCRdb table lists in-frame clones only, not all of them. The sample lists approximately 500,000 clones, around 73% occurring once. The genes are TRBV9 and TRBJ2-3, with D perhaps matching TRBD1 (6 bases). The TCR comes from a woman aged 40 to 50 in good health. Some clones in this sample may be carry-over from other donors' samples. The sample comprised PBMCs. The CDR3 loop reads CASSVQQGDTQYF. The CDR3 DNA reads as TGTGCCAGCAGCGTTCAACAGGGAGATACGCAGTATTTT.